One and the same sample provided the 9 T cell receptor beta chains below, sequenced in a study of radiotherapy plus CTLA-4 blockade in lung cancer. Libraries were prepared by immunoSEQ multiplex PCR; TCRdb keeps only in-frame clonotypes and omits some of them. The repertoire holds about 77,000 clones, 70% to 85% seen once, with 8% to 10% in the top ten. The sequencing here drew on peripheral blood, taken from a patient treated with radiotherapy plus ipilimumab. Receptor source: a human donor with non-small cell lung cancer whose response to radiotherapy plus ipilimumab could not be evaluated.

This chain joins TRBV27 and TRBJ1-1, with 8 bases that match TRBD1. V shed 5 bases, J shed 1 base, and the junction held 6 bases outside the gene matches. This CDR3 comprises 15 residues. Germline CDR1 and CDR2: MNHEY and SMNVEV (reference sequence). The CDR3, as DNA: TGTGCCAGCAGTACGTACAGGGGGGGGAACACTGAAGCTTTCTTT. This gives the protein CASSTYRGGNTEAFF.

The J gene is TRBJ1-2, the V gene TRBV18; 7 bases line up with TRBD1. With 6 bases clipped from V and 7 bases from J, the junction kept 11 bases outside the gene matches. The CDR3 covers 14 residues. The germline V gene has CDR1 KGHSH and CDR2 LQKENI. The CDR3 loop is CASSPDRVWFGYTF. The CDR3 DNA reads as TGTGCCAGCTCTCCCGACAGGGTTTGGTTTGGCTACACCTTC.

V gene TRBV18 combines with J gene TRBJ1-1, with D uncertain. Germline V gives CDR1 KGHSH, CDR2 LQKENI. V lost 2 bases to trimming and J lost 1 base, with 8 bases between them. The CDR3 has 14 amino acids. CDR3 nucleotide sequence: TGTGCCAGCTCACCAGGGGAGGGGAACACTGAAGCTTTCTTT. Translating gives CASSPGEGNTEAFF.

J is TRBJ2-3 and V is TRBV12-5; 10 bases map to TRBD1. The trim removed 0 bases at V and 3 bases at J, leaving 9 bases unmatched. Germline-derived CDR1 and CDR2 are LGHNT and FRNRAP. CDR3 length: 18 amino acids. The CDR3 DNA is TGTGCTAGTGGTTTGGTAAAAAAAGGGGGACAGGGGACAGATACGCAGTATTTT. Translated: CASGLVKKGGQGTDTQYF.

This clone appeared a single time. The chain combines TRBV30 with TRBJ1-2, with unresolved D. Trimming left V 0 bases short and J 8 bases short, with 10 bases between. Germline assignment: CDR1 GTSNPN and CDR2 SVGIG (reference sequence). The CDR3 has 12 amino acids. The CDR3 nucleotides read TGTGCCTGGAGTGTAATCCGAGAGGGCTACACCTTC. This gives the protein CAWSVIREGYTF.

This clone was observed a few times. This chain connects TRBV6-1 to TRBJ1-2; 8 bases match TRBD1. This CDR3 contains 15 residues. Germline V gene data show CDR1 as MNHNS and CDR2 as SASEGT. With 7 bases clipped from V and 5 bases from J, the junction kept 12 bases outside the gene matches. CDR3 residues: CASTPRPGGNYGYTF. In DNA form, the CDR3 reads TGTGCCAGCACCCCTCGGCCAGGGGGCAATTATGGCTACACCTTC.

The CDR3 sequence is CASSGTREETQYF. CDR3 bases: TGTGCCAGCAGTGGGACTAGGGAGGAGACCCAGTACTTC. This chain uses TRBV6-1 with TRBJ2-5; 7 bases map to TRBD2. The CDR3 is made up of 13 amino acids. The trim removed 4 bases at V and 5 bases at J, leaving 4 bases unmatched. Germline V gene lookup returns CDR1 MNHNS and CDR2 SASEGT.

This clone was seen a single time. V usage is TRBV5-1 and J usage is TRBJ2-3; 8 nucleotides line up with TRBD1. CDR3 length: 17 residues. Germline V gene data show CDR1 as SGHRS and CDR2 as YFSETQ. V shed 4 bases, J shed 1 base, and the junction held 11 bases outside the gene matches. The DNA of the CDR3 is TGCGCCAGCAGCCCAAATCCGGGACAGGTTGGCACAGATACGCAGTATTTT. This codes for CASSPNPGQVGTDTQYF.

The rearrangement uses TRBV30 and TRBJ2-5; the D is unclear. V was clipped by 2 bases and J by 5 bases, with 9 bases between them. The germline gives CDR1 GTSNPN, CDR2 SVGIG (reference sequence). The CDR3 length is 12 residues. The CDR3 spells CAWSLADETQYF. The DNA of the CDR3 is TGTGCCTGGAGTCTGGCGGATGAGACCCAGTACTTC.